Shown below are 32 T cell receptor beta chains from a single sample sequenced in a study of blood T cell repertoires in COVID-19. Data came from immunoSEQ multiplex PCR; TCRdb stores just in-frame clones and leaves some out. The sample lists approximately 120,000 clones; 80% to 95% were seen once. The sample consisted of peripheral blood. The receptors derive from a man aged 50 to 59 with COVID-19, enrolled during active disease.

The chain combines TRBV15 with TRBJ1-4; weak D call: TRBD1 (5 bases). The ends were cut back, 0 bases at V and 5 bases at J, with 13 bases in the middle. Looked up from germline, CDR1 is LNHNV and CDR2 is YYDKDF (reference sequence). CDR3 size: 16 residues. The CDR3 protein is CATSRDRGSGNEKLFF. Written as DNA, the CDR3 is TGTGCCACCAGCAGAGATAGGGGTTCCGGGAATGAAAAACTGTTTTTT.

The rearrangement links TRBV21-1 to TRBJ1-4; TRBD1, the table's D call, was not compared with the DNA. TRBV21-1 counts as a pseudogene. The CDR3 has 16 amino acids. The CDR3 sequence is CASSKREGTGDEKLFF. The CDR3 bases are TGTGCCAGCAGCAAAAGGGAGGGGACAGGGGATGAAAAACTGTTTTTT.

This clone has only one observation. CDR3 protein: CASSLVGPSGSLTQYF. CDR3 DNA sequence: TGTGCCAGCAGCTTAGTCGGACCTAGCGGGAGTTTGACGCAGTATTTT. The chain carries TRBV11-2 and TRBJ2-3; 10 bases match TRBD2. Trimming took 1 base from V and 9 from J; bases not matched to a gene: 10. Germline V gene data show CDR1 as SGHAT and CDR2 as FQNNGV. The CDR3 extends over 16 amino acids.

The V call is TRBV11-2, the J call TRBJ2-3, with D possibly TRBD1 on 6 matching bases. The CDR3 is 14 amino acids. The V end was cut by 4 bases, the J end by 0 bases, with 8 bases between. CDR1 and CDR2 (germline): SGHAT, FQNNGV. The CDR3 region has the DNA TGTGCCAGCAGCTGGGGGCCTAGCACAGATACGCAGTATTTT. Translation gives CASSWGPSTDTQYF.

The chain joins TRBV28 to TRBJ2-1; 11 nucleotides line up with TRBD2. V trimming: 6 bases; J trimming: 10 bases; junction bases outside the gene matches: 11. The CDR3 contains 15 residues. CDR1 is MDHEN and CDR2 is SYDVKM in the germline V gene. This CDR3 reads CASSYGTSGLEEQFF. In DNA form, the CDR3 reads TGTGCCAGCAGCTACGGGACTAGCGGCCTGGAAGAGCAGTTCTTC.

The CDR3 DNA follows: TGTGCCAGCAGCTTAGTTGGGGGTGCGGGAGGGGGGAATGAGCAGTTCTTC. Translation: CASSLVGGAGGGNEQFF. The chain links TRBV7-2 to TRBJ2-1, with TRBD2 matching over 9 bases. The junction had 11 bases not matched to a gene; V was cut back by 1 base and J by 7 bases. The CDR3 covers 17 residues. In germline, CDR1 is SGHTA, CDR2 FQGNSA. The complete variable domain, with remaining parts taken from reference TRBV7-2 and TRBJ2-1, reads GAGVSQSPSNKVTEKGKDVELRCDPISGHTALYWYRQSLGQGLEFLIYFQGNSAPDKSGLPSDRFSAERTGGSVSTLTIQRTQQEDSAVYLCASSLVGGAGGGNEQFFGPGTRLTVL.

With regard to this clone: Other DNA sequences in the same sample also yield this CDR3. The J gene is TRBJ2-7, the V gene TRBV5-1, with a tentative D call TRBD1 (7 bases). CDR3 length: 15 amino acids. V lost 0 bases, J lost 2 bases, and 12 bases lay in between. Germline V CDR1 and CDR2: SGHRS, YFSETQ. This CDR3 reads CASSLGSGGTYEQYF. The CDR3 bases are TGCGCCAGCAGCTTGGGATCAGGGGGGACCTACGAGCAGTACTTC.

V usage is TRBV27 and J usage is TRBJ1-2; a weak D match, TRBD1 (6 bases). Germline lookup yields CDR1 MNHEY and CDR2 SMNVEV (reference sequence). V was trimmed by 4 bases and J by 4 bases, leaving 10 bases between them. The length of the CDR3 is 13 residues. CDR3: CASSSGQLYGYTF. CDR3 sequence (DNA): TGTGCCAGCAGTTCCGGACAGCTCTATGGCTACACCTTC.

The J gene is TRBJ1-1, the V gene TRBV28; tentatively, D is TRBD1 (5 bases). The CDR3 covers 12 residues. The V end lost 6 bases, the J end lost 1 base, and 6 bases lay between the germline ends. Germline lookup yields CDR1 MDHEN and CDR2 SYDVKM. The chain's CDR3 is CASRQENTEAFF. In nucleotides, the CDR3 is TGTGCCAGCAGACAGGAGAACACTGAAGCTTTCTTT.

The CDR3 protein is CAWMAEQETQYF. The DNA for the CDR3 is TGTGCCTGGATGGCGGAACAAGAGACCCAGTACTTC. The chain links TRBV30 to TRBJ2-5, with no clear D. V shed 4 bases and J shed 2 bases, with 8 bases lying between them. This CDR3 is 12 amino acids long. Germline loops: CDR1 GTSNPN, CDR2 SVGIG (reference sequence).

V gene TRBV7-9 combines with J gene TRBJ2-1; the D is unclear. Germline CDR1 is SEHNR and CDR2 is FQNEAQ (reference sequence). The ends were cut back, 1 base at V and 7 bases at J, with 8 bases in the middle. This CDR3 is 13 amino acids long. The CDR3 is CASSLGAENEQFF. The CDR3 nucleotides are TGTGCCAGCAGCTTAGGGGCCGAGAATGAGCAGTTCTTC.

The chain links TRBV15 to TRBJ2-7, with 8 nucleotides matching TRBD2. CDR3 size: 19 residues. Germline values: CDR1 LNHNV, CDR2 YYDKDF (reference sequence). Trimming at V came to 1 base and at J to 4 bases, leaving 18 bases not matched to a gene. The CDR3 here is CATSRGASGGGRGQYEQYF. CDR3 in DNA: TGTGCCACCAGCAGAGGGGCAAGCGGGGGAGGTAGAGGACAATACGAGCAGTACTTC. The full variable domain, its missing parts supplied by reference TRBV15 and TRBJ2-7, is DAMVIQNPRYQVTQFGKPVTLSCSQTLNHNVMYWYQQKSSQAPKLLFHYYDKDFNNEADTPDNFQSRRPNTSFCFLDIRSPGLGDTAMYLCATSRGASGGGRGQYEQYFGPGTRLTVT.

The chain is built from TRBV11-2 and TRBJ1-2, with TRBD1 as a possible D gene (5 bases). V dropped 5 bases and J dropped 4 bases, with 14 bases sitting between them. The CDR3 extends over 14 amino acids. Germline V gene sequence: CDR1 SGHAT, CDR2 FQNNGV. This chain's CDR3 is CASSVTRQSYGYTF. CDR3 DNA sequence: TGTGCCAGCAGCGTCACAAGACAGTCCTATGGCTACACCTTC.

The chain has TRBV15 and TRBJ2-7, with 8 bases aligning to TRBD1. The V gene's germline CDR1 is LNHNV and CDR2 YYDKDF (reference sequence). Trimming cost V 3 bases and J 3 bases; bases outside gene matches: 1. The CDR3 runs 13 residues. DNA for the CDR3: TGTGCCACCAGCAGGGACAGGGACTACGAGCAGTACTTC. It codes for CATSRDRDYEQYF.

CDR3 bases: TGTGCCAGCAACCCGGGACTATCCTACGAGCAGTACTTC. Its protein is CASNPGLSYEQYF. V gene TRBV6-5 combines with J gene TRBJ2-7; TRBD2 matches at 7 bases. This CDR3 has 13 amino acids. Trimming at V came to 7 bases and at J to 1 base, leaving 4 bases not matched to a gene. Looked up from germline, CDR1 is MNHEY and CDR2 is SVGAGI.

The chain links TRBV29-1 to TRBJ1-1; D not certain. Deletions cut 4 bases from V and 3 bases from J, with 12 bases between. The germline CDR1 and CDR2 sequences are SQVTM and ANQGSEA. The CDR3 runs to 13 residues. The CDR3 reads CSVVRGLDTEAFF. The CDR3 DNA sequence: TGCAGCGTTGTTCGTGGCTTGGACACTGAAGCTTTCTTT.

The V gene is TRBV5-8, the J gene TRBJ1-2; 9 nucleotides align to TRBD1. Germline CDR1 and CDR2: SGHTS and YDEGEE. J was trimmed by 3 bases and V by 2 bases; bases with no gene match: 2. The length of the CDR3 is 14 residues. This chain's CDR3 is CASSLRDRDYGYTF. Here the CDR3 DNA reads TGTGCCAGCAGCTTACGGGACAGGGACTATGGCTACACCTTC.

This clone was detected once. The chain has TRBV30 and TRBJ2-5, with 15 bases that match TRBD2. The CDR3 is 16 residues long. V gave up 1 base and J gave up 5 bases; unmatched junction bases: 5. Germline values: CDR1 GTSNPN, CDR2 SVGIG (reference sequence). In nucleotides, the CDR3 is TGTGCCTGGAGTGGGACTAGCGGGAGGGCCGGGGAGACCCAGTACTTC. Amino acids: CAWSGTSGRAGETQYF.

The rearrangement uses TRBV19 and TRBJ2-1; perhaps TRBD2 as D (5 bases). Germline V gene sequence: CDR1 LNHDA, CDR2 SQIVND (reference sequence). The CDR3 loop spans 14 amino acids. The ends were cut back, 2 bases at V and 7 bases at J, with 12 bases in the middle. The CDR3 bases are TGTGCCAGTAGTATATACGGGAAAAGGAATGAGCAGTTCTTC. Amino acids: CASSIYGKRNEQFF.

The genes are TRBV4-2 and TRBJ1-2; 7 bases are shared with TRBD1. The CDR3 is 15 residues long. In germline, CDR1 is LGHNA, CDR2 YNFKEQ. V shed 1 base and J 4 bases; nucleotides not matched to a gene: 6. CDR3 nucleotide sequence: TGTGCCAGCAGCCAAGGGGACAGTTTAGTCTATGGCTACACCTTC. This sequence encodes CASSQGDSLVYGYTF.

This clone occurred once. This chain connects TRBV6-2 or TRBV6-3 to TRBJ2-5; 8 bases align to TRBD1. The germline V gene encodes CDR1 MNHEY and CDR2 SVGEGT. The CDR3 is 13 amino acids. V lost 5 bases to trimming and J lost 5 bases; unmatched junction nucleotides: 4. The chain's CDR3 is CASSDQGAETQYF. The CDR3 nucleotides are TGTGCCAGCAGTGACCAGGGGGCCGAGACCCAGTACTTC.

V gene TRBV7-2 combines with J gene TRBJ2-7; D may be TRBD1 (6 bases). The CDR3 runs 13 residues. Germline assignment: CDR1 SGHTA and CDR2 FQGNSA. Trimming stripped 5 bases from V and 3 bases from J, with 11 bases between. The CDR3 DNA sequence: TGTGCCAGCAGCCCCAGGGGAAGCTACGAGCAGTACGTC. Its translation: CASSPRGSYEQYV.

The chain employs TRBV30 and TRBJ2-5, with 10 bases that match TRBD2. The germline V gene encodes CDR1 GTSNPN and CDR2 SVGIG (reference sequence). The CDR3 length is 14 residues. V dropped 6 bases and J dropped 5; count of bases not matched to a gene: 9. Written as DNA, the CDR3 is TGTGCCTGTATTAAAAGCGGGAGGGGGGAGACCCAGTACTTC. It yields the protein CACIKSGRGETQYF. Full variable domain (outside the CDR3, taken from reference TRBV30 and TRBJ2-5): SQTIHQWPATLVQPVGSPLSLECTVEGTSNPNLYWYRQAAGRGLQLLFYSVGIGQISSEVPQNLSASRPQDRQFILSSKKLLLSDSGFYLCACIKSGRGETQYFGPGTRLLVL.

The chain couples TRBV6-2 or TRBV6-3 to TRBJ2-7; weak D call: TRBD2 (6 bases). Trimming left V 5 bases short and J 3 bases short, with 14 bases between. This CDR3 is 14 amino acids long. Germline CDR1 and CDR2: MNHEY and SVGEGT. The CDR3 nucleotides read TGTGCCAGCAGTACGGGACTTCTCCTCTACGAGCAGTACTTC. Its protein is CASSTGLLLYEQYF.

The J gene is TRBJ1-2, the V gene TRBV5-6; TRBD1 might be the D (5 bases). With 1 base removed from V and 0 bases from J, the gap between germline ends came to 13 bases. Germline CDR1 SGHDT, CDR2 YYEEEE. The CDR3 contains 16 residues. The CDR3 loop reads CASSLLGALPNYGYTF. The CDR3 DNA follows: TGTGCCAGCAGCTTGTTAGGGGCGCTTCCTAACTATGGCTACACCTTC.

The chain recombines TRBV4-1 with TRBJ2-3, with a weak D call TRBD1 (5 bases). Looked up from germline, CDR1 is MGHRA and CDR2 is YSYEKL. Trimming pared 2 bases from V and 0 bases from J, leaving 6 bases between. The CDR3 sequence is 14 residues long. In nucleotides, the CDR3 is TGCGCCAGCAGCCAACCAGGGAGCACAGATACGCAGTATTTT. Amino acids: CASSQPGSTDTQYF.

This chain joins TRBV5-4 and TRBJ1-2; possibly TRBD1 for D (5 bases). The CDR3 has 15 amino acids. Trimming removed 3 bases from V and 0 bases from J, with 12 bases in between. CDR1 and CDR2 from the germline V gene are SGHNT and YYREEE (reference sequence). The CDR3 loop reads CASSSGQGANYGYTF. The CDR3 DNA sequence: TGTGCCAGCAGCTCCGGACAAGGAGCTAACTATGGCTACACCTTC.

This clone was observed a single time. The CDR3 DNA follows: TGTGCCAGCAGCGTAGGGGACAGTACTTCACCCCTCCACTTT. Translating gives CASSVGDSTSPLHF. The chain recombines TRBV9 with TRBJ1-6; TRBD1 matches 7 bases. Germline lookup yields CDR1 SGDLS and CDR2 YYNGEE. CDR3 length: 14 amino acids. V was clipped by 0 bases and J by 9 bases; unmatched bases: 3. Looking up the rest from reference TRBV9 and TRBJ1-6 gives the full variable domain: DSGVTQTPKHLITATGQRVTLRCSPRSGDLSVYWYQQSLDQGLQFLIQYYNGEERAKGNILERFSAQQFPDLHSELNLSSLELGDSALYFCASSVGDSTSPLHFGNGTRLTVT.

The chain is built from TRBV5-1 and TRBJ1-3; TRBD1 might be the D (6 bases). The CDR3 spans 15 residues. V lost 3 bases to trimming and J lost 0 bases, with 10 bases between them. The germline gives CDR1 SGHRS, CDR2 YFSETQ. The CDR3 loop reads CASSSGQFSGNTIYF. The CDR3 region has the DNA TGCGCCAGCAGCTCGGGACAATTCTCTGGAAACACCATATATTTT.

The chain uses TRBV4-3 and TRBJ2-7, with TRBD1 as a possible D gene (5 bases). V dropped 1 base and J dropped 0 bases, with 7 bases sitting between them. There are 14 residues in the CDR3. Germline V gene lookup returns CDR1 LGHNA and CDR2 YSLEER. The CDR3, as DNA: TGCGCCAGCAGCCAAGTTACAGGCTCCTACGAGCAGTACTTC. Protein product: CASSQVTGSYEQYF.

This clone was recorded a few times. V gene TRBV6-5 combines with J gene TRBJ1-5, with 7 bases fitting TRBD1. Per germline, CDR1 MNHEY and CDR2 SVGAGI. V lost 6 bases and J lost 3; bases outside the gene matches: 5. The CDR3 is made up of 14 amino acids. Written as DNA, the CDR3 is TGTGCCAGCAGGAACAGGGGCCCCAATCAGCCCCAGCATTTT. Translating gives CASRNRGPNQPQHF.

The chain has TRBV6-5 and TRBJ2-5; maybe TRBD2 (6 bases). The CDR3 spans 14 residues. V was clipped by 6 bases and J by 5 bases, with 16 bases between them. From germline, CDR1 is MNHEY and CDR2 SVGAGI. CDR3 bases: TGTGCCAGCAGGGTTGAGCGGACTACGGAGACCCAGTACTTC. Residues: CASRVERTTETQYF.